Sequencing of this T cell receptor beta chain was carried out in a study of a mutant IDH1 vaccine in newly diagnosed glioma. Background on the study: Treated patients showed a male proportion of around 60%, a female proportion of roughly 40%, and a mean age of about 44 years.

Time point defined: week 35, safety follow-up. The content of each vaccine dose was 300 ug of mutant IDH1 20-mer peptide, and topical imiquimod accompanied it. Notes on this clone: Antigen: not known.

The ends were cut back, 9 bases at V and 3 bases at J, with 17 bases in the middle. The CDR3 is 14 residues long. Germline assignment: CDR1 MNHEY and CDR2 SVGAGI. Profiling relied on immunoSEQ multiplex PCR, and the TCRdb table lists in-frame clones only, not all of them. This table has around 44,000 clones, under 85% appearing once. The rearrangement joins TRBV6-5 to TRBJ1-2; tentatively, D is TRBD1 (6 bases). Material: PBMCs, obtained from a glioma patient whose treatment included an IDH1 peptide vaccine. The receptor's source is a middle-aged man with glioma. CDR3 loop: CASARGSEDYGYTF. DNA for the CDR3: TGTGCCAGTGCCAGGGGTTCGGAAGACTATGGCTACACCTTC.